These 24 T cell receptor beta chains originate from one sample sequenced in a study of human T cells and chemical hapten exposure. TCRdb used MiXCR to reprocess the RACE reads, holding one entry per CDR3 protein. The profile covers around 120,000 distinct CDR3 sequences, with roughly an eighth appearing a single time and 0.92% taken by the ten largest. Described time point: patch test 1, 2 weeks after DPC sensitization. Treatment of the sample: therapeutic diphenylcyclopropenone sensitization with weekly scalp DPC. Sequencing was performed on whole blood, taken in connection with sensitization to the hapten diphenylcyclopropenone (DPC). The source of these receptors is a man aged 18 to 29 with alopecia areata. Some clones in this sample may be carry-over from other donors' samples.

This clonotype was counted only a few times. This chain connects TRBV5-1 to TRBJ1-4; TRBD1 agrees at 7 bases. In germline, CDR1 is SGHRS, CDR2 YFSETQ. The CDR3 is made up of 15 amino acids. J lost 6 bases, V lost 4 bases, and 9 bases had no gene match. CDR3 DNA: TGCGCCAGCAGCCAATCTGACAGGGCGGATGAAAAACTGTTTTTT. Residues: CASSQSDRADEKLFF.

This clonotype was seen only a few times. This sequence joins TRBV6-2 or TRBV6-3 and TRBJ1-5; no firm D call. This CDR3 has 14 amino acids. Per germline, CDR1 MNHEY and CDR2 SVGEGT. Trimming stripped 7 bases from V and 0 bases from J, with 10 bases between. The CDR3 region is CASTPQYSNQPQHF. CDR3 bases: TGTGCCAGCACTCCCCAATATAGCAATCAGCCCCAGCATTTT.

The chain recombines TRBV10-2 with TRBJ2-1, with 7 bases fitting TRBD2. The V gene's germline CDR1 is WSHSY and CDR2 SAAADI. Losses at the gene ends were 2 bases for V and 7 bases for J; bases not matched to a gene: 11. The CDR3 covers 16 residues. CDR3 region: CASSEISGQGGNEQFF. DNA for the CDR3: TGCGCCAGCAGTGAGATAAGCGGGCAGGGAGGGAATGAGCAGTTCTTC.

Here the CDR3 reads CASSPNPYNQPQHF. In DNA, the CDR3 is TGTGCCAGCAGTCCGAACCCATACAATCAGCCCCAGCATTTT. The rearrangement uses TRBV6-2 or TRBV6-3 and TRBJ1-5; D is unresolved. The germline gives CDR1 MNHEY, CDR2 SVGEGT. V lost 5 bases, J lost 3 bases, and 11 bases lay in between. There are 14 residues in the CDR3.

The chain joins TRBV5-3 to TRBJ2-7; D is ambiguous. TRBV5-3 is reported as an ORF; its role is uncertain. CDR3 size: 14 residues. Trimming removed 4 bases from V and 1 base from J, with 12 bases in between. The CDR3 spells CARSPLECSYEQYF. DNA for the CDR3: TGTGCCAGAAGCCCCCTCGAGTGTTCCTACGAGCAGTACTTC.

A few counts support this clonotype. This rearrangement joins TRBV18 to TRBJ2-7; 7 nucleotides match TRBD1. The CDR3 has 14 residues. J was trimmed by 4 bases and V by 2 bases; bases with no gene match: 5. CDR1 is KGHSH, CDR2 LQKENI, per germline. CDR3 nucleotide sequence: TGTGCCAGCTCACCATGGTACAGGGGTTACGAGCAGTACTTC. Translated: CASSPWYRGYEQYF. Drawing the rest from reference TRBV18 and TRBJ2-7, the complete variable domain is NAGVMQNPRHLVRRRGQEARLRCSPMKGHSHVYWYRQLPEEGLKFMVYLQKENIIDESGMPKERFSAEFPKEGPSILRIQQVVRGDSAAYFCASSPWYRGYEQYFGPGTRLTVT.

This clonotype has only a few counts. This chain connects TRBV4-3 to TRBJ1-6; no reliable D call. Between the trimmed V and J ends, which lost 1 base and 2 bases, there was a span of 6 bases. Germline V gene lookup returns CDR1 LGHNA and CDR2 YSLEER. CDR3 size: 15 residues. In DNA form, the CDR3 reads TGCGCCAGCAGCCAAGGAAGGGCCTATAATTCACCCCTCCACTTT. Its translation is CASSQGRAYNSPLHF.

At least ten counts were recorded for this clonotype. The chain has TRBV6-5 and TRBJ2-1; 9 positions match TRBD2. From germline, CDR1 is MNHEY and CDR2 SVGAGI. After removal of 6 bases from V and 7 bases from J, the junction contained 7 bases not matched to a gene. This CDR3 comprises 14 residues. The CDR3 sequence is CASREAGGGNEQFF. Here the CDR3 DNA reads TGTGCCAGCAGAGAAGCGGGGGGCGGGAATGAGCAGTTCTTC.

This chain connects TRBV10-3 to TRBJ2-7; perhaps TRBD1 as D (5 bases). CDR3 length: 13 amino acids. V was pared by 8 bases and J by 5 bases, with 16 bases between. Germline V CDR1 and CDR2: ENHRY, SYGVKD. CDR3 sequence: CAIHGSGFDEQYF. In DNA form, the CDR3 reads TGTGCCATCCACGGTTCAGGGTTCGACGAGCAGTACTTC.

The sample holds a few counts of this clonotype. This chain connects TRBV29-1 to TRBJ2-6; 9 nucleotides match TRBD1. V lost 1 base, J lost 1 base, and 11 bases stayed unmatched. This CDR3 region has 19 residues. Germline V gene sequence: CDR1 SQVTM, CDR2 ANQGSEA. CDR3 sequence (DNA): TGCAGCGTTGAAGCAACAGGGGGCGAACCCCTTTCTGGGGCCAACGTCCTGACTTTC. The encoded protein is CSVEATGGEPLSGANVLTF.

The sample holds a few counts of this clonotype. This sequence joins TRBV11-2 and TRBJ1-5; no reliable D call. Germline assignment: CDR1 SGHAT and CDR2 FQNNGV. The CDR3 covers 15 residues. V was trimmed by 3 bases and J by 2 bases, leaving 11 bases between them. CDR3 protein: CASSFRGERNQPQHF. DNA for the CDR3: TGTGCCAGCAGCTTCCGGGGAGAACGCAATCAGCCCCAGCATTTT.

The chain combines TRBV7-9 with TRBJ1-1, with 7 bases aligning to TRBD1. Germline V CDR1 and CDR2: SEHNR, FQNEAQ (reference sequence). V dropped 2 bases and J dropped 0; count of bases not matched to a gene: 0. The CDR3 runs 14 residues. CDR3 DNA: TGTGCCAGCAGCTTAACAGGGGTGAACACTGAAGCTTTCTTT. Translated: CASSLTGVNTEAFF.

This clonotype was seen a few times. V and J are TRBV7-2 and TRBJ2-1; unclear D gene. Trimming pared 1 base from V and 5 bases from J, leaving 9 bases between. From germline, CDR1 is SGHTA and CDR2 FQGNSA. CDR3 length: 14 residues. Here the CDR3 reads CASSLESRNNEQFF. CDR3 coding DNA: TGTGCCAGCAGCTTAGAATCTAGGAACAATGAGCAGTTCTTC.

The genes are TRBV18 and TRBJ2-2, with D uncertain. V dropped 5 bases and J dropped 1 base, with 11 bases sitting between them. Germline V gene data show CDR1 as KGHSH and CDR2 as LQKENI. This CDR3 has 15 amino acids. The CDR3 DNA is TGTGCCAGCTCAGGAGTATTAATGAACACCGGGGAGCTGTTTTTT. It translates to CASSGVLMNTGELFF.

The chain uses TRBV9 and TRBJ1-5; D is uncertain. Germline V gives CDR1 SGDLS, CDR2 YYNGEE. V was cut by 1 base and J by 1 base, with 12 bases left in between. This CDR3 region has 16 residues. DNA for the CDR3: TGTGCCAGCAGCGTAAGGGCAATGGGGAGCAATCAGCCCCAGCATTTT. Protein sequence: CASSVRAMGSNQPQHF. Based on the CDR3 plus reference TRBV9 and TRBJ1-5, the full variable domain is DSGVTQTPKHLITATGQRVTLRCSPRSGDLSVYWYQQSLDQGLQFLIQYYNGEERAKGNILERFSAQQFPDLHSELNLSSLELGDSALYFCASSVRAMGSNQPQHFGDGTRLSIL.

The rearrangement uses TRBV6-6 and TRBJ1-1, with D possibly being TRBD1 (5 bases). The CDR3 spans 13 residues. Trimming took 2 bases from V and 6 from J, leaving 10 bases between them. Per the germline V gene, CDR1 is MNHNY and CDR2 is SVGAGI (reference sequence). CDR3 loop: CASSYGGDAEAFF. The CDR3 nucleotides are TGTGCCAGCAGTTACGGGGGGGACGCTGAAGCTTTCTTT.

The chain recombines TRBV29-1 with TRBJ1-2, with TRBD1 identical over 11 bases. This CDR3 contains 15 residues. The junction had 9 bases not matched to a gene; V was cut back by 5 bases and J by 4 bases. Germline-derived CDR1 and CDR2 are SQVTM and ANQGSEA. CDR3 region: CSVSRDRGDPYGYTF. The CDR3 DNA follows: TGCAGCGTTTCACGGGACAGGGGGGACCCCTATGGCTACACCTTC.

Only a few counts were recorded for this clonotype. The genes are TRBV7-2 and TRBJ2-3; 13 bases fit TRBD2. This CDR3 has 18 amino acids. J gave up 2 bases and V 4 bases, and 9 bases lay outside the gene matches. The germline V gene encodes CDR1 SGHTA and CDR2 FQGNSA. This CDR3 reads CASSYRTSGGFYTDTQYF. The CDR3 region has the DNA TGTGCCAGCAGCTACAGGACTAGCGGGGGATTCTACACAGATACGCAGTATTTT.

The chain combines TRBV6-4 with TRBJ1-1; D is ambiguous. Germline V gives CDR1 MRHNA, CDR2 SNTAGT. The CDR3 length is 13 residues. V was trimmed by 6 bases and J by 0 bases, leaving 8 bases between them. CDR3 loop: CASRFEVNTEAFF. CDR3 nucleotides: TGTGCCAGCAGATTTGAAGTGAACACTGAAGCTTTCTTT.

As concerns this clonotype: It may be a read error: a sequence one base away is much more abundant. V is TRBV25-1 and J is TRBJ2-7, with 8 bases lining up with TRBD1. The CDR3 consists of 14 residues. V gave up 7 bases and J gave up 2 bases; unmatched junction bases: 7. The germline V gene has CDR1 MGHDK and CDR2 SYGVNS. The CDR3 is CASTSQDRAYEQYF. In DNA, the CDR3 is TGTGCCAGCACCTCCCAGGACAGGGCCTACGAGCAGTACTTC.

This clonotype was detected a few times. The chain joins TRBV12-3 or TRBV12-4 to TRBJ2-7; possible D gene TRBD1, 6 bases. Trimming cost V 5 bases and J 4 bases, with 12 bases left between them. CDR3 length: 13 amino acids. This chain's CDR3 is CASSKLGGYEQYF. The CDR3 DNA sequence: TGTGCCAGCAGTAAATTAGGGGGTTACGAGCAGTACTTC.

The rearrangement joins TRBV14 to TRBJ2-1, with D unclear. Trimming took 1 base from V and 2 from J, leaving 12 bases between them. CDR1 is SGHDN, CDR2 FVKESK, per germline. CDR3 length equals 16 residues. The CDR3 coding sequence is TGTGCCAGCAGCCAAGTCCCAAACCTACCCTACAATGAGCAGTTCTTC. Translation: CASSQVPNLPYNEQFF.

The table lists this clonotype with many counts. CDR3 sequence: CASSLHKTETQYF. The CDR3 region has the DNA TGTGCCAGCAGCCTACACAAGACAGAGACCCAGTACTTC. The V and J genes are TRBV7-6 and TRBJ2-5, with D unclear. The CDR3 contains 13 residues. Germline V gene sequence: CDR1 SGHVS, CDR2 FNYEAQ. Trimming cost V 5 bases and J 4 bases, with 11 bases left between them.

This clonotype appeared a few times. The CDR3 bases are TGTGCCAGCAGCATGGGGACAGGGGGTGTCGCTGAAGCTTTCTTT. Protein: CASSMGTGGVAEAFF. The chain couples TRBV11-3 to TRBJ1-1, with 11 bases aligning to TRBD1. The CDR3 consists of 15 residues. After removal of 5 bases from V and 6 bases from J, the junction contained 8 bases not matched to a gene. CDR1 is SGHNT and CDR2 is YENEEA in the germline V gene.